Presented here are 2 T cell receptor beta chains from one specimen sequenced in a study of cytomegalovirus exposure and HLA in healthy donors. The PCR ran on 60 Vbeta and 13 Jbeta primers. Data came from immunoSEQ multiplex PCR; TCRdb stores just in-frame clones and leaves some out. The data show around 130,000 clones, 60% to 85% seen once. The sample was PBMCs. The receptors were sampled from a man aged 25 to 40 in good health and CMV-seronegative.

DNA of the CDR3: TGTGCCAGCAGCCCCTCAAGGACAGGGGGCTACGAGCAGTACTTC. Translating it yields CASSPSRTGGYEQYF. The chain recombines TRBV28 with TRBJ2-7; 10 bases are a match to TRBD1. Per germline, CDR1 MDHEN and CDR2 SYDVKM. This CDR3 is 15 amino acids long. V gave up 6 bases and J gave up 3 bases; unmatched junction bases: 8.

The chain combines TRBV5-1 with TRBJ2-7, with TRBD2 as a possible D gene (6 bases). Germline loops: CDR1 SGHRS, CDR2 YFSETQ. The CDR3 is made up of 15 amino acids. V shed 4 bases and J shed 7 bases, with 21 bases lying between them. The CDR3 loop reads CASSLFGGSTREQYF. CDR3 nucleotide sequence: TGCGCCAGCAGCCTGTTTGGGGGGAGTACGAGGGAGCAGTACTTC.